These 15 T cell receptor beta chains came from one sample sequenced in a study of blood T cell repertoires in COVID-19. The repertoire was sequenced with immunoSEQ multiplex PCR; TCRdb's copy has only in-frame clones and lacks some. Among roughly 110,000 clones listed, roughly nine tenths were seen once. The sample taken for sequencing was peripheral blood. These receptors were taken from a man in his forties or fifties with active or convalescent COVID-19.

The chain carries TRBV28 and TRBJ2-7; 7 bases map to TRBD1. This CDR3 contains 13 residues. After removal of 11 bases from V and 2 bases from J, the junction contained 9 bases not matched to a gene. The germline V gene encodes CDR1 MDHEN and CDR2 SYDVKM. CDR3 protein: CAGGQENTYEQYF. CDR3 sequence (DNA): TGTGCCGGCGGACAGGAAAATACCTACGAGCAGTACTTC.

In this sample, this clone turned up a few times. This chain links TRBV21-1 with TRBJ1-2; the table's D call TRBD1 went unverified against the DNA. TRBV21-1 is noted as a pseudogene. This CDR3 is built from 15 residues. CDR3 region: CASISAGTGPYGYTF. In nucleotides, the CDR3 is TGTGCCAGCATATCTGCCGGGACAGGCCCCTATGGCTACACCTTC.

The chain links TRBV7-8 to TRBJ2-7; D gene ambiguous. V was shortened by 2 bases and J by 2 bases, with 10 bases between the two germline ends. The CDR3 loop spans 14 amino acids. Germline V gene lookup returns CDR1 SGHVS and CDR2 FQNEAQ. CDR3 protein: CASSLIGSTYEQYF. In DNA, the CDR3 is TGTGCCAGCAGCTTAATCGGGTCTACCTACGAGCAGTACTTC.

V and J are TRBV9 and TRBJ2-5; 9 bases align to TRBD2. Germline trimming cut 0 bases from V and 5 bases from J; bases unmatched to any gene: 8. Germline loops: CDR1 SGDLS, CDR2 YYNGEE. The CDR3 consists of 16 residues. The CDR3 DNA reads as TGTGCCAGCAGCGTAGGAGTAGCGGGAGTGGAGGAGACCCAGTACTTC. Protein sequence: CASSVGVAGVEETQYF.

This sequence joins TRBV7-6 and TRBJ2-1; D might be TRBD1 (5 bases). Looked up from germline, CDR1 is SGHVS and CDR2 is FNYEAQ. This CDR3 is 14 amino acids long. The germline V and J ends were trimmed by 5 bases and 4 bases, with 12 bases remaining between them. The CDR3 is CASSPGPGYNEQFF. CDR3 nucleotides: TGTGCCAGCAGCCCTGGTCCAGGGTACAATGAGCAGTTCTTC.

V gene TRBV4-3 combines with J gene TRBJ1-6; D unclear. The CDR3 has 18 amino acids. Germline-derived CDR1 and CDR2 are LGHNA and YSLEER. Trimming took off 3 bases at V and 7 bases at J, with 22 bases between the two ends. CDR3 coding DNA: TGCGCCAGCAGCCAGGATCATTTGTGGACTTTAATAAATTCACCCCTCCACTTT. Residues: CASSQDHLWTLINSPLHF.

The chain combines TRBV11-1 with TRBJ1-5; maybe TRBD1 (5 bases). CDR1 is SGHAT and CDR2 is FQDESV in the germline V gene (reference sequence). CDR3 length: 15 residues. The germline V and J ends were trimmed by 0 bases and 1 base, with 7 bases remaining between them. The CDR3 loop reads CASSLAGGSNQPQHF. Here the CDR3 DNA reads TGTGCCAGCAGCTTAGCGGGGGGGAGCAATCAGCCCCAGCATTTT.

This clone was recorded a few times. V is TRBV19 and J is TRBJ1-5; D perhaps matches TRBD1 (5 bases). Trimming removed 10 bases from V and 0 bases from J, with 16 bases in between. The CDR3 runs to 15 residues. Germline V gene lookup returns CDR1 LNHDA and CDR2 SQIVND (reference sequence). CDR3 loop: CATSSQVISNQPQHF. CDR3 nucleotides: TGTGCCACCTCCTCACAGGTGATTAGCAATCAGCCCCAGCATTTT.

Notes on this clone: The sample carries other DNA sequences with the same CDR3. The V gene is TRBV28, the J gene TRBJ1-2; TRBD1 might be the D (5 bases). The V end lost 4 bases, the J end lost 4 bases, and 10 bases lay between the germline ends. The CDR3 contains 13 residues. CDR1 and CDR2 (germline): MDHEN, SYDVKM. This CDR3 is CASSSGLLYGYTF. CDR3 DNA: TGTGCCAGCAGTTCGGGACTCCTCTATGGCTACACCTTC.

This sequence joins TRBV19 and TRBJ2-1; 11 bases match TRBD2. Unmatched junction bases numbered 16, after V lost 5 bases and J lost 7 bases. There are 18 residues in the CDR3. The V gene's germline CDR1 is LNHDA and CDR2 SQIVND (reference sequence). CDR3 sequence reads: CASSFQAASGRIVNEQFF. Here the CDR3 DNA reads TGTGCCAGTAGTTTCCAAGCCGCTAGCGGGAGGATTGTGAATGAGCAGTTCTTC. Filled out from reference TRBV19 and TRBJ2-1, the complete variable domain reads DGGITQSPKYLFRKEGQNVTLSCEQNLNHDAMYWYRQDPGQGLRLIYYSQIVNDFQKGDIAEGYSVSREKKESFPLTVTSAQKNPTAFYLCASSFQAASGRIVNEQFFGPGTRLTVL.

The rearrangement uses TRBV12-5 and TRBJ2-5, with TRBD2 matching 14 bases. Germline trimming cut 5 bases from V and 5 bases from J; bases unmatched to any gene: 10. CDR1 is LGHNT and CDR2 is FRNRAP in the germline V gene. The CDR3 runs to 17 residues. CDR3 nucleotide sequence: TGTGCTAGTGGTCTAGGGACTAGCGGGAGCGGATGGGAGACCCAGTACTTC. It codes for CASGLGTSGSGWETQYF.

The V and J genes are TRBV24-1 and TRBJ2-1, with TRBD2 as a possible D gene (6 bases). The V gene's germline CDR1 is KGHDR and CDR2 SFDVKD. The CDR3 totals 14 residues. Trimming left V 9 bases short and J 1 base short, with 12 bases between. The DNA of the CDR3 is TGTGCCACCCTGGGGGGAAAGTCCTACAATGAGCAGTTCTTC. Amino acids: CATLGGKSYNEQFF.

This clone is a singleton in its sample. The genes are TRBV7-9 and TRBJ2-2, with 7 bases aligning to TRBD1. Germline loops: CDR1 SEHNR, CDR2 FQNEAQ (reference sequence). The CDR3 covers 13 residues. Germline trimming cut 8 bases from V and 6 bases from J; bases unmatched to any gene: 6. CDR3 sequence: CASLIGGSGELFF. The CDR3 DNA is TGTGCCAGCTTGATAGGGGGCTCCGGGGAGCTGTTTTTT.

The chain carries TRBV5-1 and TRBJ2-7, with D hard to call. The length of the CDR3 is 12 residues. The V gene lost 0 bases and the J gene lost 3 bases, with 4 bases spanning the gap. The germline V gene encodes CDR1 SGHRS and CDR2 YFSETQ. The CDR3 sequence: CASSLVRYEQYF. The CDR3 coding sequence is TGCGCCAGCAGCTTGGTGCGCTACGAGCAGTACTTC.

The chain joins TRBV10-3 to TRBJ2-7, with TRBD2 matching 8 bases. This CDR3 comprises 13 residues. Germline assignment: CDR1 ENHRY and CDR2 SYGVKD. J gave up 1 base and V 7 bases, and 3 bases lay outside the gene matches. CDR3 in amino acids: CAIKAGGSYEQYF. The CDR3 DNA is TGTGCCATCAAGGCGGGAGGTTCCTACGAGCAGTACTTC.